The 18 T cell receptor beta chains in this list originate from one sample, sequenced in a study of CD8+ T cells in alopecia areata (dated by TCRdb to the late 2010s). The method behind the library was the immunoSEQ multiplex PCR assay. RNA was extracted from all samples and reverse transcribed into cDNA, which served as template for TCR sequencing. TCRdb obtained this table from immuneACCESS and retained in-frame rearrangements with V and J assigned. These tables miss some clones; where compared with another copy, unresolved V genes account for less than half of the shortfall, and the remainder is unexplained. Within this sample are around 99,000 clones, with around 83% of them counted one time only. The ten largest clones add up to over 20% of the sample. The meaning of the sample's time point label: around 26 weeks on oral tofacitinib. The treatment or condition label of this sample denotes: oral pan-JAK inhibitor, 5-10 mg twice daily.

Sequenced here: CD8+ T cells sorted from blood, sampled at week 24, from a patient treated with tofacitinib. The source of these receptors is a human donor with alopecia areata.

The rearrangement links TRBV9 to TRBJ2-7; a possible D gene is TRBD2 (5 bases). In germline, CDR1 is SGDLS, CDR2 YYNGEE. The CDR3 is made up of 15 amino acids. V lost 0 bases to trimming and J lost 0 bases, with 10 bases between them. The CDR3 spells CASSVGGASSYEQYF. CDR3 sequence (DNA): TGTGCCAGCAGCGTAGGGGGAGCTAGCTCCTACGAGCAGTACTTC.

The chain uses TRBV7-8 and TRBJ2-7; 8 nucleotides agree with TRBD2. The CDR3 runs 14 residues. Germline assignment: CDR1 SGHVS and CDR2 FQNEAQ. Unmatched junction bases numbered 7, after V lost 6 bases and J lost 3 bases. CDR3 sequence: CASRQRGLHYEQYF. The CDR3 DNA reads TGTGCCAGCAGGCAGCGGGGGCTCCACTACGAGCAGTACTTC.

Only a few counts were recorded for this clone. The chain employs TRBV27 and TRBJ2-1, with no clear D. The CDR3 totals 13 residues. Germline values: CDR1 MNHEY, CDR2 SMNVEV (reference sequence). Trimming took off 1 base at V and 5 bases at J, with 6 bases between the two ends. This CDR3 reads CASSLYGNNEQFF. CDR3 coding DNA: TGTGCCAGCAGTTTATATGGAAACAATGAGCAGTTCTTC.

The chain employs TRBV7-2 and TRBJ2-5; 8 bases fit TRBD1. V shed 1 base, J shed 5 bases, and the junction held 9 bases outside the gene matches. The CDR3 loop spans 16 amino acids. CDR1 SGHTA and CDR2 FQGNSA come from the germline V gene. The CDR3 loop is CASSLGRGQGWETQYF. The CDR3 DNA follows: TGTGCCAGCAGCTTAGGAAGAGGACAGGGTTGGGAGACCCAGTACTTC.

The chain uses TRBV19 and TRBJ1-1, with a tentative D call TRBD1 (5 bases). Trimming left V 5 bases short and J 5 bases short, with 12 bases between. This CDR3 has 13 residues. Germline CDR1 LNHDA, CDR2 SQIVND (reference sequence). CDR3 protein: CASSGGIGTEAFF. The CDR3 bases are TGTGCCAGTAGTGGGGGGATCGGGACTGAAGCTTTCTTT.

The rearrangement uses TRBV4-2 and TRBJ2-5; maybe TRBD1 (6 bases). From germline, CDR1 is LGHNA and CDR2 YNFKEQ. The CDR3 length is 14 residues. Deletions cut 0 bases from V and 4 bases from J, with 9 bases between. CDR3 bases: TGTGCCAGCAGCCAAGAAGGCAGGGGAGAGACCCAGTACTTC. Translation gives CASSQEGRGETQYF.

There are a few counts of this clone. In DNA form, the CDR3 reads TGTGCCAGCAGCTCGACTAGCGGGGGCTACACAGATACGCAGTATTTT. Its translation is CASSSTSGGYTDTQYF. The rearrangement joins TRBV7-2 to TRBJ2-3; 12 bases fit TRBD2. With V trimmed by 4 bases and J by 2 bases, 4 bases remained unmatched. Germline loops: CDR1 SGHTA, CDR2 FQGNSA. This CDR3 has 16 amino acids.

The rearrangement uses TRBV19 and TRBJ2-7; 9 bases are a match to TRBD1. This CDR3 spans 14 amino acids. Germline CDR1 and CDR2: LNHDA and SQIVND (reference sequence). Trimming took 6 bases from V and 5 from J; bases not matched to a gene: 8. The CDR3 DNA reads TGTGCCAGTAGGCCCGGGACAGGGCTCGACGAGCAGTACTTC. This gives the protein CASRPGTGLDEQYF.

The gene calls are TRBV11-2 and TRBJ2-7, with D unclear. This CDR3 is built from 10 residues. In germline, CDR1 is SGHAT, CDR2 FQNNGV. V was pared by 8 bases and J by 6 bases, with 8 bases between. The CDR3 DNA reads as TGTGCCAGCGCGATGGGCGAGCAGTACTTC. Amino acid sequence: CASAMGEQYF. Looking up the rest from reference TRBV11-2 and TRBJ2-7 gives the full variable domain: EAGVAQSPRYKIIEKRQSVAFWCNPISGHATLYWYQQILGQGPKLLIQFQNNGVVDDSQLPKDRFSAERLKGVDSTLKIQPAKLEDSAVYLCASAMGEQYFGPGTRLTVT.

The chain links TRBV27 to TRBJ2-5; 8 bases map to TRBD1. V shed 6 bases and J 3 bases; nucleotides not matched to a gene: 3. Germline CDR1 and CDR2: MNHEY and SMNVEV (reference sequence). The CDR3 runs 13 residues. CDR3 residues: CASRGQAEETQYF. The CDR3 coding sequence is TGTGCCAGCAGGGGACAGGCGGAAGAGACCCAGTACTTC.

This clone was observed a handful of times. V and J are TRBV6-6 and TRBJ2-5; 11 bases line up with TRBD1. With V trimmed by 3 bases and J by 4 bases, 4 bases remained unmatched. The CDR3 runs to 15 residues. Germline V lookup: CDR1 MNHNY, CDR2 SVGAGI (reference sequence). CDR3 region: CASSYTGTGGETQYF. The CDR3 nucleotides are TGTGCCAGCAGTTATACCGGGACAGGGGGAGAGACCCAGTACTTC.

A remark on this clone: The junction and the germline gene differ at one end; a read error may be behind it. This chain joins TRBV25-1 and TRBJ2-5; D may correspond to TRBD1 or TRBD2 (6 bases each). CDR1 and CDR2 (germline): MGHDK, SYGVNS. The CDR3 is 15 amino acids. CDR3 nucleotides: TGTGCCAGCACCTCTCTGGCGGGACACCAAGAGGCCCAGTACTTC. Translation gives CASTSLAGHQEAQYF. Full variable domain (missing parts from reference TRBV25-1 and TRBJ2-5): EADIYQTPRYLVIGTGKKITLECSQTMGHDKMYWYQQDPGMELHLIHYSYGVNSTEKGDLSSESTVSRIRTEHFPLTLESARPSHTSQYLCASTSLAGHQEAQYFGPGTRLLVL.

This clone has a handful of counts. The chain couples TRBV5-4 to TRBJ2-1; 7 positions agree with TRBD2. CDR1 and CDR2 (germline): SGHNT, YYREEE (reference sequence). This CDR3 has 12 residues. The junction had 2 bases not matched to a gene; V was cut back by 3 bases and J by 8 bases. This CDR3 reads CASSWAGDEQFF. The CDR3 nucleotides are TGTGCCAGCAGCTGGGCGGGGGATGAGCAGTTCTTC.

The chain combines TRBV29-1 with TRBJ1-1; maybe TRBD1 (5 bases). Trimming shortened V by 3 bases and J by 5 bases, and 13 bases separated the two germline ends. Germline V CDR1 and CDR2: SQVTM, ANQGSEA. The CDR3 has 13 residues. In DNA, the CDR3 is TGCAGCGTTGACTTCAGGGAGGGAACTGAAGCTTTCTTT. This gives the protein CSVDFREGTEAFF.

The rearrangement links TRBV7-8 to TRBJ1-1, with D tentatively TRBD1 (5 bases). From germline, CDR1 is SGHVS and CDR2 FQNEAQ. CDR3 length: 16 amino acids. Deletions cut 5 bases from V and 7 bases from J, with 23 bases between. Here the CDR3 DNA reads TGTGCCAGCAGCAAAACTCCCTCCGAGGGGACGAGTGAAGCTTTCTTT. Translating gives CASSKTPSEGTSEAFF.

This chain connects TRBV30 to TRBJ2-1; the D is unclear. Germline V gene lookup returns CDR1 GTSNPN and CDR2 SVGIG (reference sequence). V gave up 2 bases and J gave up 5 bases, with 7 bases separating them. The CDR3 runs to 12 residues. CDR3 in amino acids: CAWSRADNEQFF. DNA of the CDR3: TGTGCCTGGAGTCGAGCCGACAATGAGCAGTTCTTC. Full variable domain (missing parts from reference TRBV30 and TRBJ2-1): SQTIHQWPATLVQPVGSPLSLECTVEGTSNPNLYWYRQAAGRGLQLLFYSVGIGQISSEVPQNLSASRPQDRQFILSSKKLLLSDSGFYLCAWSRADNEQFFGPGTRLTVL.

With respect to this clone: An end of the junction does not agree with germline; a read error may underlie this. The rearrangement links TRBV23-1 to TRBJ2-7; 8 bases match TRBD1. TRBV23-1 is sorted into the ORF group, with uncertain function. The CDR3 consists of 15 residues. The CDR3 DNA is TGCGCCAGCGGTCACCGGGACAGGAAGTTACACGAGCAGTACTTC. Translation: CASGHRDRKLHEQYF.

The V and J genes are TRBV7-9 and TRBJ2-5; 9 bases line up with TRBD1. From germline, CDR1 is SEHNR and CDR2 FQNEAQ (reference sequence). The CDR3 has 14 residues. V dropped 3 bases and J dropped 5; count of bases not matched to a gene: 4. CDR3: CASSLVGTGETQYF. CDR3 sequence (DNA): TGTGCCAGCAGCTTGGTTGGGACAGGGGAGACCCAGTACTTC.